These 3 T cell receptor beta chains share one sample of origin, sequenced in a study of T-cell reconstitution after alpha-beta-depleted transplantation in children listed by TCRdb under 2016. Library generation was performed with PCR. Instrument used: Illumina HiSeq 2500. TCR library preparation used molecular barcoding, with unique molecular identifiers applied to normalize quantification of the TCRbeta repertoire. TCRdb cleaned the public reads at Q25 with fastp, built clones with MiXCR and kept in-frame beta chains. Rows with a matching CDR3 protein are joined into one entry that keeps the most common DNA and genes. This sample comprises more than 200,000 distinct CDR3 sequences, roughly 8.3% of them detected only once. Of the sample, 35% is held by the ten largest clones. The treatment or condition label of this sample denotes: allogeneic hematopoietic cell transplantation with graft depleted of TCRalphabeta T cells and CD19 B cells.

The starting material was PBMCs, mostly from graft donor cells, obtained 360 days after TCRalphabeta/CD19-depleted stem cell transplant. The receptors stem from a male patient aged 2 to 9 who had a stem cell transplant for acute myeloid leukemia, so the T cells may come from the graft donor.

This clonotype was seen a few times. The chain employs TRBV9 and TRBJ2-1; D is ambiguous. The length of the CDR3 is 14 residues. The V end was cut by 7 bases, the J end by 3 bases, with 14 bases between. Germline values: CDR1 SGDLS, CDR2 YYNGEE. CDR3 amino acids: CASSPHFDYNEQFF. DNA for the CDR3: TGTGCCAGCTCCCCCCATTTCGACTACAATGAGCAGTTCTTC.

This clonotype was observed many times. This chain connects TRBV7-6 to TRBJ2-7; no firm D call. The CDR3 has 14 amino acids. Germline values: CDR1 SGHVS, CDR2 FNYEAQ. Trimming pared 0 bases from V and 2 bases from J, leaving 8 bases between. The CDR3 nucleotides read TGTGCCAGCAGCTTAGCAGGCAGGACCTACGAGCAGTACTTC. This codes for CASSLAGRTYEQYF.

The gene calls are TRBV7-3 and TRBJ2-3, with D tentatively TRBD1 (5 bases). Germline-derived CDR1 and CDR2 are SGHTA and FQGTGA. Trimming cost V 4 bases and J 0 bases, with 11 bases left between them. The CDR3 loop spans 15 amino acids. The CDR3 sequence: CASSSIPGSTDTQYF. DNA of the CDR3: TGTGCCAGCAGCTCCATCCCAGGGAGCACAGATACGCAGTATTTT.